The 9 T cell receptor beta chains presented below share a single source sample, sequenced in a study of beta chain features in type 1 diabetes. cDNA synthesis used the whole RNA isolate, giving expressed TCRB sequences. Sequenced by immunoSEQ multiplex PCR; TCRdb stores in-frame clones only, minus some. The sample lists around 300,000 clones, approximately 10% seen once, with 0.015% to 0.02% in the top ten. The specimen sequenced was naive CD4+ T cells from blood. Receptors were obtained from a woman under 40 in good health.

This clone was detected only a few times. The CDR3 protein is CASSYAGFSYNEQFF. In DNA, the CDR3 is TGTGCCAGCAGTTACGCGGGATTCTCCTACAATGAGCAGTTCTTC. V gene TRBV6-5 combines with J gene TRBJ2-1; the D gene is possibly TRBD2 (6 bases). V lost 2 bases and J 0 bases, leaving 8 bases between the germline ends. CDR1 and CDR2 from the germline V gene are MNHEY and SVGAGI. This CDR3 spans 15 amino acids.

With respect to this clone: Other DNA sequences in this specimen translate into the identical CDR3. The gene calls are TRBV18 and TRBJ1-5; D is uncertain. This CDR3 is built from 13 residues. Between the trimmed V and J ends, which lost 3 bases and 4 bases, there was a span of 7 bases. Per the germline V gene, CDR1 is KGHSH and CDR2 is LQKENI. CDR3 DNA sequence: TGTGCCAGCTCACCTGACACTAATCAGCCCCAGCATTTT. Translating gives CASSPDTNQPQHF.

The gene calls are TRBV13 and TRBJ1-1; 7 bases agree with TRBD1. V was clipped by 5 bases and J by 0 bases; unmatched bases: 3. The germline gives CDR1 PRHDT, CDR2 FYEKMQ (reference sequence). The CDR3 loop spans 14 amino acids. The CDR3 region has the DNA TGTGCCAGCAGCCTGGGACAGATGAACACTGAAGCTTTCTTT. Its protein product is CASSLGQMNTEAFF.

This clone was observed a few times. This chain links TRBV5-6 with TRBJ2-3; 10 bases agree with TRBD2. This CDR3 has 16 amino acids. Germline CDR1 is SGHDT and CDR2 is YYEEEE. Losses at the gene ends were 4 bases for V and 2 bases for J; bases not matched to a gene: 7. Here the CDR3 reads CASSRVAGGITDTQYF. The CDR3 nucleotides read TGTGCCAGCAGCCGCGTAGCGGGAGGCATCACAGATACGCAGTATTTT.

This clone was found a few times. V and J are TRBV5-1 and TRBJ2-7; TRBD1 agrees at 9 bases. Germline CDR1 SGHRS, CDR2 YFSETQ. The CDR3 has 15 amino acids. V lost 4 bases to trimming and J lost 1 base; unmatched junction nucleotides: 6. The CDR3 region has the DNA TGCGCCAGCAGCCCCACAGGGGGCGCGTCCTACGAGCAGTACTTC. Its translation: CASSPTGGASYEQYF.

V is TRBV2 and J is TRBJ1-5, with D maybe TRBD1 (5 bases). CDR1 and CDR2 (germline): SNHLY, FYNNEI. The CDR3 loop spans 16 amino acids. V shed 4 bases and J shed 1 base, with 14 bases lying between them. CDR3 in DNA: TGTGCCAGCAGTGGACAAGGGGTTCGCAGCAATCAGCCCCAGCATTTT. Protein product: CASSGQGVRSNQPQHF.

The chain links TRBV7-3 to TRBJ2-1; 9 positions match TRBD2. After removal of 3 bases from V and 6 bases from J, the junction contained 9 bases not matched to a gene. CDR1 is SGHTA and CDR2 is FQGTGA in the germline V gene. This CDR3 is 16 amino acids long. CDR3 in amino acids: CASSLLAGAIPNEQFF. The CDR3 DNA reads TGTGCCAGCAGCTTGTTAGCGGGAGCGATCCCCAATGAGCAGTTCTTC.

This clone was seen more than once but under ten times. This sequence joins TRBV19 and TRBJ2-7; D is perhaps TRBD2 (6 bases). The CDR3 consists of 16 residues. Germline-derived CDR1 and CDR2 are LNHDA and SQIVND (reference sequence). The germline V and J ends were trimmed by 4 bases and 4 bases, with 20 bases remaining between them. CDR3 sequence reads: CASSRKRVMGEYEQYF. The CDR3 DNA sequence: TGTGCCAGTAGTAGAAAGCGGGTTATGGGGGAATACGAGCAGTACTTC.

In its sample, this clone was seen a few times. The chain carries TRBV7-8 and TRBJ2-1, with 7 bases identical to TRBD2. The ends lost 1 base at V and 8 bases at J; junction bases unmatched: 11. The germline CDR1 and CDR2 sequences are SGHVS and FQNEAQ. The length of the CDR3 is 16 residues. This CDR3 is CASSLGLREYVHEQFF. The CDR3 DNA is TGTGCCAGCAGCTTAGGGTTGCGGGAGTATGTCCATGAGCAGTTCTTC.